The rows below give T cell receptor beta chains drawn from one sample of a study of identical twins. TCRdb reanalysed the 5' RACE reads using MiXCR and keeps one entry per CDR3 protein. The sample consists of some 600,000 distinct CDR3 sequences, about 7.1% of them appearing once. Another study also made use of these data, one on yellow fever vaccine responses in identical twins.

The sample taken for sequencing was PBMCs. Source of these receptors: a young woman in good health. The CDR3 runs from the conserved cysteine through the conserved F or W. A D gene is named only where the DNA matches it firmly. Some rows mark clone size as missing; the rest say once, few, many or name a class of expanded clone.

CDR3aa	CDR3nt	j_gene	v_gene	d_gene	abundance
CASSSIPGGPVAETQYF	TGCGCCAGCAGCTCCATCCCGGGGGGGCCGGTCGCGGAGACCCAGTACTTC	TRBJ2-5	TRBV5-1	TRBD2	few
CSVAVGVLIGHTF	TGCAGCGTTGCGGTGGGGGTTCTAATCGGTCACACCTTC	TRBJ1-2	TRBV29-1	.	many
CASGLGRGLRDEQYF	TGTGCTAGTGGTTTGGGCAGGGGTCTTAGGGACGAGCAGTACTTC	TRBJ2-7	TRBV12-5	.	many
CASSSRTSGERRRTDTQYF	TGTGCCAGCAGCTCCCGGACTAGCGGGGAGCGGAGACGCACAGATACGCAGTATTTT	TRBJ2-3	TRBV11-1	TRBD2	.
CASSLKTGGLTEAFF	TGCGCCAGCAGTCTAAAGACAGGGGGATTAACTGAAGCTTTCTTT	TRBJ1-1	TRBV5-1	TRBD1	few
CASSSPRVGANTGELFF	TGTGCCAGCAGTTCACCCAGAGTAGGGGCGAACACCGGGGAGCTGTTTTTT	TRBJ2-2	TRBV6-5	.	few
CASSPGWGREKAGELFF	TGTGCCAGCAGCCCTGGGTGGGGGCGAGAGAAGGCCGGGGAGCTGTTTTTT	TRBJ2-2	TRBV11-2	.	.
CASSLPGQAVSGANVLTF	TGCGCCAGCAGCTTACCGGGACAGGCGGTCTCTGGGGCCAACGTCCTGACTTTC	TRBJ2-6	TRBV5-1	TRBD1	.
CASSRETGGDTGELFF	TGCGCCAGCAGCCGCGAGACAGGGGGCGACACCGGGGAGCTGTTTTTT	TRBJ2-2	TRBV4-1	TRBD1	many
CTSSTGPSNEQFF	TGTACCAGCAGCACGGGACCGAGTAATGAGCAGTTCTTC	TRBJ2-1	TRBV28	.	.
CAISGNRALGYNSPLHF	TGTGCCATCAGTGGGAACAGGGCCCTGGGTTATAATTCACCCCTCCACTTT	TRBJ1-6	TRBV10-3	.	few
CASSLAGISNQPQHF	TGCGCCAGCAGCTTGGCCGGGATCAGCAATCAGCCCCAGCATTTT	TRBJ1-5	TRBV5-1	.	many
CASSRDGRDNEQFF	TGTGCCAGCAGCCGCGACGGACGGGACAATGAGCAGTTCTTC	TRBJ2-1	TRBV5-6	.	few
CASSLAGPILGLDTQYF	TGCGCCAGCAGCTTGGCCGGACCAATTCTTGGGCTAGATACGCAGTATTTT	TRBJ2-3	TRBV5-1	.	.
CASRGGQGLYEQYF	TGCGCCAGCAGGGGGGGACAGGGGTTGTACGAGCAGTACTTC	TRBJ2-7	TRBV10-1	TRBD1	.
CATSAGNEQFF	TGTGCCACCAGTGCCGGTAATGAGCAGTTCTTC	TRBJ2-1	TRBV24-1	.	many
CASSRAGGRITGELFF	TGTGCCAGCAGTAGAGCAGGGGGCAGGATCACCGGGGAGCTGTTTTTT	TRBJ2-2	TRBV12-3/TRBV12-4	TRBD1	many